Listed here are 32 T cell receptor beta chains from one sample, sequenced in a study of cytomegalovirus exposure and HLA in healthy donors. PCR employed 60 Vbeta and 13 Jbeta primers. The table came from immunoSEQ multiplex PCR; TCRdb's copy has only in-frame clones and leaves some out. The table records about 220,000 clones, over 80% of them present only once. Sequences were obtained from PBMCs. Source of these receptors: a man between 40 and 49 years old in good health and CMV-seropositive.

The chain combines TRBV14 with TRBJ2-7; tentative D call: TRBD2 (6 bases). CDR3 length equals 18 residues. V was cut by 0 bases and J by 5 bases, with 23 bases left in between. From germline, CDR1 is SGHDN and CDR2 FVKESK. The chain's CDR3 is CASSQEYGGLIPGHEQYF. CDR3 nucleotide sequence: TGTGCCAGCAGCCAAGAATATGGGGGACTGATCCCTGGCCACGAGCAGTACTTC.

The V and J genes are TRBV11-2 and TRBJ1-5; maybe TRBD1 (5 bases). This CDR3 region has 13 residues. Between the trimmed V and J ends, which lost 5 bases and 5 bases, there was a span of 10 bases. Germline V lookup: CDR1 SGHAT, CDR2 FQNNGV. CDR3 sequence reads: CASSRQGDQPQHF. DNA of the CDR3: TGTGCCAGCAGCCGGCAGGGTGATCAGCCCCAGCATTTT.

This clone was observed a handful of times. The chain links TRBV25-1 to TRBJ2-1; 12 bases map to TRBD1. This CDR3 region has 14 residues. Germline V gives CDR1 MGHDK, CDR2 SYGVNS. Trimming removed 1 base from V and 10 bases from J; junction bases left unmatched: 2. The CDR3 region has the DNA TGTGCCAGCAGTGAATCCGGGACAGGGGGCGAGCAGTTCTTC. It yields the protein CASSESGTGGEQFF.

The count of this clone is one. The chain has TRBV5-1 and TRBJ1-3, with D unresolved. The germline CDR1 and CDR2 sequences are SGHRS and YFSETQ. The CDR3 is 14 residues long. V gave up 0 bases and J gave up 0 bases, with 4 bases separating them. The CDR3 loop is CASSLAFSGNTIYF. In nucleotides, the CDR3 is TGCGCCAGCAGCTTGGCCTTCTCTGGAAACACCATATATTTT.

This clone was recorded a few times. The J gene is TRBJ1-1, the V gene TRBV5-8, with D perhaps TRBD1 (5 bases). The CDR3 has 13 residues. Trimming pared 4 bases from V and 1 base from J, leaving 8 bases between. Germline values: CDR1 SGHTS, CDR2 YDEGEE. The CDR3 DNA reads as TGTGCCAGCAGCGCGGGGGGGAACACTGAAGCTTTCTTT. It yields the protein CASSAGGNTEAFF. Full variable domain (rest looked up from reference TRBV5-8 and TRBJ1-1): EAGVTQSPTHLIKTRGQQATLRCSPISGHTSVYWYQQALGLGLQFLLWYDEGEERNRGNFPPRFSGRQFPNYSSELNVNALELEDSALYLCASSAGGNTEAFFGQGTRLTVV.

The CDR3 bases are TGTGCCAGCAGCTTCCCGGGACAGGGGGGGACTAATGAAAAACTGTTTTTT. Amino acids: CASSFPGQGGTNEKLFF. J is TRBJ1-4 and V is TRBV7-9, with 11 nucleotides matching TRBD1. Germline V lookup: CDR1 SEHNR, CDR2 FQNEAQ (reference sequence). The CDR3 spans 17 residues. Unmatched junction bases numbered 5, after V lost 3 bases and J lost 2 bases.

V usage is TRBV10-3 and J usage is TRBJ1-5, with 7 bases aligning to TRBD1. Germline CDR1 ENHRY, CDR2 SYGVKD. Losses at the gene ends were 3 bases for V and 3 bases for J; bases not matched to a gene: 5. The CDR3 is made up of 15 amino acids. The CDR3 DNA reads as TGTGCCATCAGTGACGGGACAGCGGTCAATCAGCCCCAGCATTTT. Amino acids: CAISDGTAVNQPQHF.

The V and J genes are TRBV6-6 and TRBJ1-5; possibly TRBD1 for D (6 bases). There are 15 residues in the CDR3. The V end lost 2 bases, the J end lost 2 bases, and 10 bases lay between the germline ends. Germline lookup yields CDR1 MNHNY and CDR2 SVGAGI (reference sequence). CDR3 coding DNA: TGTGCCAGCAGTTACGCAGGGGCTGGCAATCAGCCCCAGCATTTT. Amino acid sequence: CASSYAGAGNQPQHF.

This sequence joins TRBV30 and TRBJ2-1; 7 positions agree with TRBD2. Germline CDR1 reads GTSNPN; CDR2 reads SVGIG (reference sequence). This CDR3 comprises 14 residues. Germline trimming cut 2 bases from V and 6 bases from J; bases unmatched to any gene: 7. CDR3 nucleotide sequence: TGTGCCTGGAGTAGCGGGACTGCTGGCAATGAGCAGTTCTTC. As protein: CAWSSGTAGNEQFF.

The chain joins TRBV27 to TRBJ2-5; 7 bases agree with TRBD1. Germline V gene lookup returns CDR1 MNHEY and CDR2 SMNVEV (reference sequence). The CDR3 spans 14 residues. V shed 5 bases and J 2 bases; nucleotides not matched to a gene: 5. CDR3 residues: CASSRDRQQETQYF. The CDR3 coding sequence is TGTGCCAGCAGTCGGGACAGACAGCAAGAGACCCAGTACTTC.

The rearrangement joins TRBV5-1 to TRBJ2-7; 13 bases agree with TRBD2. Trimming took 4 bases from V and 3 from J; bases not matched to a gene: 10. Germline assignment: CDR1 SGHRS and CDR2 YFSETQ. This CDR3 is 17 amino acids long. The CDR3 loop reads CASSPGTSGNPSYEQYF. DNA for the CDR3: TGCGCCAGCAGCCCCGGGACTAGCGGGAATCCAAGCTACGAGCAGTACTTC.

J is TRBJ2-5 and V is TRBV11-2; D is possibly TRBD1 (6 bases). The CDR3 has 15 residues. Germline V gene sequence: CDR1 SGHAT, CDR2 FQNNGV. The V gene lost 1 base and the J gene lost 10 bases, with 19 bases spanning the gap. The CDR3 is CASSLGTGTQKGQYF. The CDR3 nucleotides are TGTGCCAGCAGCTTAGGAACCGGGACACAAAAGGGCCAGTACTTC.

The chain recombines TRBV30 with TRBJ1-4; 7 nucleotides align to TRBD1. Germline CDR1 reads GTSNPN; CDR2 reads SVGIG (reference sequence). There are 14 residues in the CDR3. Trimming cost V 2 bases and J 4 bases; bases outside gene matches: 4. CDR3 in amino acids: CAWSLDRVNEKLFF. As DNA, the CDR3 is TGTGCCTGGAGTCTTGACAGGGTTAATGAAAAACTGTTTTTT.

The genes are TRBV6-5 and TRBJ2-5; D not certain. The J call may be wrong; the DNA end is better matched by TRBJ2-7. There are 13 residues in the CDR3. CDR1 is MNHEY and CDR2 is SVGAGI in the germline V gene. The CDR3 loop is CASSYSVGYEQYF. The CDR3 bases are TGTGCCAGCAGTTACTCGGTCGGTTACGAGCAGTACTTC.

The table lists this clone with a few counts. The chain joins TRBV5-1 to TRBJ2-2, with 9 bases aligning to TRBD1. Germline CDR1 and CDR2: SGHRS and YFSETQ. V shed 5 bases, J shed 7 bases, and the junction held 18 bases outside the gene matches. The CDR3 loop spans 18 amino acids. CDR3 nucleotide sequence: TGCGCCAGCAGTTTGCTTCTTACCGGGACAGGGACGAGCGGGGAGCTGTTTTTT. Translated, it gives CASSLLLTGTGTSGELFF.

Only one count was recorded for this clone. V is TRBV6-1 and J is TRBJ2-7; 10 bases align to TRBD2. Trimming at V came to 8 bases and at J to 4 bases, leaving 5 bases not matched to a gene. Germline V lookup: CDR1 MNHNS, CDR2 SASEGT. The CDR3 has 13 residues. DNA of the CDR3: TGTGCCAGCGCCGGGACTAGCGCGTACGAGCAGTACGTC. It specifies CASAGTSAYEQYV.

CDR3 sequence reads: CASSKNSIPGNTIYF. DNA for the CDR3: TGTGCCAGCAGCAAGAACAGTATCCCTGGAAACACCATATATTTT. The chain recombines TRBV11-3 with TRBJ1-3; D unresolved. This CDR3 contains 15 residues. Per the germline V gene, CDR1 is SGHNT and CDR2 is YENEEA. Trimming stripped 5 bases from V and 2 bases from J, with 13 bases between.

This clone was observed once. The V gene is TRBV5-1, the J gene TRBJ2-3, with a tentative D call TRBD1 (6 bases). The length of the CDR3 is 15 residues. CDR1 SGHRS and CDR2 YFSETQ come from the germline V gene. V gave up 5 bases and J gave up 3 bases, with 16 bases separating them. The CDR3 DNA is TGCGCCAGCAGTACCGCCCGTGGACAGACAGATACGCAGTATTTT. Its protein product is CASSTARGQTDTQYF.

V is TRBV6-5 and J is TRBJ1-5, with 7 bases matching TRBD1. Germline V CDR1 and CDR2: MNHEY, SVGAGI. V shed 6 bases and J 7 bases; nucleotides not matched to a gene: 9. This CDR3 region has 14 residues. The CDR3 here is CASRQRGPRQPQHF. The DNA for the CDR3 is TGTGCCAGCAGGCAAAGGGGGCCCAGGCAGCCCCAGCATTTT.

In regard to this clone: One end of the junction does not line up with germline, which may come from a read error. This chain uses TRBV13 with TRBJ2-7, with 12 bases that match TRBD2. This CDR3 comprises 14 residues. Germline V gene sequence: CDR1 PRHDT, CDR2 FYEKMQ (reference sequence). CDR3 sequence reads: CASSALAGGYGQYF. The CDR3 DNA is TGTGCCAGCAGCGCACTAGCGGGAGGCTACGGGCAGTACTTC.

V is TRBV4-1 and J is TRBJ1-5; 8 bases are shared with TRBD1. The CDR3 extends over 15 amino acids. Per the germline V gene, CDR1 is MGHRA and CDR2 is YSYEKL. V lost 3 bases, J lost 2 bases, and 3 bases stayed unmatched. The CDR3 reads CASSHVDRGNQPQHF. For the CDR3, the DNA is TGCGCCAGCAGCCACGTGGACAGGGGCAATCAGCCCCAGCATTTT.

This rearrangement joins TRBV2 to TRBJ2-7; TRBD1 might be the D (6 bases). The CDR3 contains 15 residues. The V gene lost 2 bases and the J gene lost 2 bases, with 13 bases spanning the gap. Germline CDR1 and CDR2: SNHLY and FYNNEI. In DNA form, the CDR3 reads TGTGCCAGCAGTGAAAGGCCAGGGGCTACCTACGAGCAGTACTTC. Protein sequence: CASSERPGATYEQYF.

The sample holds one count of this clone. The chain links TRBV4-2 to TRBJ2-1; tentatively, D is TRBD2 (5 bases). CDR3 length: 16 amino acids. V lost 0 bases to trimming and J lost 7 bases, with 16 bases between them. Germline V gives CDR1 LGHNA, CDR2 YNFKEQ. The CDR3 region is CASSQDRGSLVNEQFF. In DNA form, the CDR3 reads TGTGCCAGCAGCCAAGATCGTGGGAGCCTGGTAAATGAGCAGTTCTTC.

The chain links TRBV27 to TRBJ1-2; D unresolved. The CDR3 has 18 residues. V lost 2 bases and J 4 bases, leaving 23 bases between the germline ends. Germline values: CDR1 MNHEY, CDR2 SMNVEV (reference sequence). The CDR3, as DNA: TGTGCCAGCAGTTTAAGGACTCCGCAGGACTTGACCTTCTATGGCTACACCTTC. Protein sequence: CASSLRTPQDLTFYGYTF.

This chain uses TRBV29-1 with TRBJ2-4; D might be TRBD1 (6 bases). CDR1 SQVTM and CDR2 ANQGSEA come from the germline V gene. The V end was cut by 6 bases, the J end by 5 bases, with 14 bases between. The CDR3 spans 13 residues. DNA for the CDR3: TGCAGCGTACTGACAGGTACAGAAAACATTCAGTACTTC. Translated: CSVLTGTENIQYF.

This clone was counted once. The chain employs TRBV7-3 and TRBJ2-3; no definite D call. The CDR3 loop spans 14 amino acids. V shed 6 bases and J shed 0 bases, with 10 bases lying between them. The germline CDR1 and CDR2 sequences are SGHTA and FQGTGA. CDR3 residues: CASSSHTSTDTQYF. CDR3 coding DNA: TGTGCCAGCAGTTCTCATACTAGCACAGATACGCAGTATTTT.

As to this clone: An end of the junction differs from the germline gene, which may be a read error. The gene calls are TRBV7-9 and TRBJ1-1, with D perhaps TRBD1 (5 bases). The CDR3 consists of 14 residues. The germline gives CDR1 SEHNR, CDR2 FQNEAQ (reference sequence). CDR3 DNA: TGTTCCAGCAGCTTTCCCAGGGTGAACACTGAAGCTTTCTTT. Protein product: CSSSFPRVNTEAFF.

The chain joins TRBV10-3 to TRBJ2-5; 7 positions match TRBD1. The J call may be faulty, since TRBJ2-7 better matches the DNA end. This CDR3 region has 15 residues. Looked up from germline, CDR1 is ENHRY and CDR2 is SYGVKD. The CDR3: CAISEYRGQPYEQYF. CDR3 DNA: TGTGCCATCAGTGAGTACAGGGGCCAACCCTACGAGCAGTACTTC.

CDR3: CASSFGTGYGYTF. CDR3 nucleotide sequence: TGTGCCAGCAGCTTCGGGACAGGCTATGGCTACACCTTC. V usage is TRBV11-1 and J usage is TRBJ1-2, with 8 bases aligning to TRBD1. The CDR3 extends over 13 amino acids. Germline V gene sequence: CDR1 SGHAT, CDR2 FQDESV (reference sequence). V shed 3 bases and J 4 bases; nucleotides not matched to a gene: 1.

The V and J genes are TRBV19 and TRBJ1-1, with unresolved D. CDR3 size: 16 residues. V was shortened by 3 bases and J by 0 bases, with 14 bases between the two germline ends. Germline V CDR1 and CDR2: LNHDA, SQIVND (reference sequence). CDR3 DNA: TGTGCCAGTAGTATCAGCGTAACCGATTTGAACACTGAAGCTTTCTTT. This translates into CASSISVTDLNTEAFF.

The V call is TRBV5-4, the J call TRBJ2-3; 12 nucleotides match TRBD2. CDR1 is SGHNT and CDR2 is YYREEE in the germline V gene (reference sequence). The J segment lost 5 bases and the V segment lost 2 bases, leaving 6 bases of the junction unmatched. The CDR3 covers 16 residues. The CDR3 here is CASSFLAGGFVDTQYF. In DNA, the CDR3 is TGTGCCAGCAGCTTCCTAGCGGGAGGGTTTGTAGATACGCAGTATTTT.

The chain carries TRBV4-2 and TRBJ1-2; D is unresolved. Trimming cost V 0 bases and J 4 bases, with 12 bases left between them. Per the germline V gene, CDR1 is LGHNA and CDR2 is YNFKEQ. The CDR3 contains 15 residues. For the CDR3, the DNA is TGTGCCAGCAGCCAAGATTACGGGGAAGGCTATGGCTACACCTTC. Translation: CASSQDYGEGYGYTF.